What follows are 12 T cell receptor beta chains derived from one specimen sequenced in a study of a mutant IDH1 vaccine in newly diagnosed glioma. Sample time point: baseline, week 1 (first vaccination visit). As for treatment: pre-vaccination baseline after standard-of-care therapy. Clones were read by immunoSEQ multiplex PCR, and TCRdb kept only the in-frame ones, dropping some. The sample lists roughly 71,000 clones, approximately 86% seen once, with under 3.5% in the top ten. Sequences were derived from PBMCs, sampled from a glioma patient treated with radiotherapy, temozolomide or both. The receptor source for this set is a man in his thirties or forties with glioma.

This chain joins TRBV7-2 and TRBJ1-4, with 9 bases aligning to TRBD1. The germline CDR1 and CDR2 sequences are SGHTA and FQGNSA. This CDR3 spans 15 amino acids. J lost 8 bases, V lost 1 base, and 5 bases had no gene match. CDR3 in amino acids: CASSLGDRDQEKLFF. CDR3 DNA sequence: TGTGCCAGCAGCTTAGGGGACAGGGACCAGGAAAAACTGTTTTTT.

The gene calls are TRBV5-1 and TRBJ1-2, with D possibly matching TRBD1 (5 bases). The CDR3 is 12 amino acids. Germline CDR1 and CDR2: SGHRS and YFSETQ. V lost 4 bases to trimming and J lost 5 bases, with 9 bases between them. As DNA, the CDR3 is TGCGCCAGCAGCGGGGACGGATATGGCTACACCTTC. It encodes CASSGDGYGYTF.

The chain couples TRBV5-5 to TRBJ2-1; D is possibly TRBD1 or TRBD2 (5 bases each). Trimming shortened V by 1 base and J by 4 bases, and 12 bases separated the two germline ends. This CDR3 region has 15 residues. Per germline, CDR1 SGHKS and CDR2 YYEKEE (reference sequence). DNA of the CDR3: TGTGCCAGCAGCTTGTTGGGGACGGGGTACAATGAGCAGTTCTTC. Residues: CASSLLGTGYNEQFF.

The CDR3 is CASSIEGVLGGTEAFF. CDR3 sequence (DNA): TGTGCCAGCAGCATCGAAGGGGTACTGGGGGGCACTGAAGCTTTCTTT. The chain combines TRBV9 with TRBJ1-1; D perhaps matches TRBD1 (5 bases). CDR1 and CDR2 (germline): SGDLS, YYNGEE. Trimming left V 4 bases short and J 4 bases short, with 20 bases between. The length of the CDR3 is 16 residues.

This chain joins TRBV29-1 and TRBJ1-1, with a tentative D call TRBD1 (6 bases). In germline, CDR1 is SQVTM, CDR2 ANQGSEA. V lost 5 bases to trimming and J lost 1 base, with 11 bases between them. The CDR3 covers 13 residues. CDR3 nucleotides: TGCAGCGTTATTACAGGGTGGAACACTGAAGCTTTCTTT. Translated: CSVITGWNTEAFF.

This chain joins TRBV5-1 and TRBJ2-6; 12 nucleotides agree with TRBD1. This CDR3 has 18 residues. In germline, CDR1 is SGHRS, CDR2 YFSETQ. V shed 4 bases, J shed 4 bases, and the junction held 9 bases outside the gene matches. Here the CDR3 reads CASSTRDRGLPGANVLTF. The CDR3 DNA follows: TGCGCCAGCAGCACCCGGGACAGGGGGCTCCCGGGGGCCAACGTCCTGACTTTC.

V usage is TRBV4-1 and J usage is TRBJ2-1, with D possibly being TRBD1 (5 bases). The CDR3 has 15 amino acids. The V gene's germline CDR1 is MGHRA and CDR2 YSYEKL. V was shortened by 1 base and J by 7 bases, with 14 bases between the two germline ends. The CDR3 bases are TGCGCCAGCAGCCAAGGCCCGCCCAAGGGGAATGAGCAGTTCTTC. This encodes CASSQGPPKGNEQFF.

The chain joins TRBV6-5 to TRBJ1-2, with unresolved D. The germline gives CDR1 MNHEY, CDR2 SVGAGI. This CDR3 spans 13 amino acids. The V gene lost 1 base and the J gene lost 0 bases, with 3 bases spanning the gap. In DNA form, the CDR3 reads TGTGCCAGCAGTTACTTTTCTAACTATGGCTACACCTTC. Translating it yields CASSYFSNYGYTF.

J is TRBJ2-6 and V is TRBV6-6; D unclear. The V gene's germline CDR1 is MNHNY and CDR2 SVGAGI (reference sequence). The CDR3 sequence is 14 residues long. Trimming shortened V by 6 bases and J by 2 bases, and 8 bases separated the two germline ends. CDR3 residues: CASSKVAGANVLTF. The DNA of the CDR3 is TGTGCCAGCAGCAAGGTTGCTGGGGCCAACGTCCTGACTTTC.

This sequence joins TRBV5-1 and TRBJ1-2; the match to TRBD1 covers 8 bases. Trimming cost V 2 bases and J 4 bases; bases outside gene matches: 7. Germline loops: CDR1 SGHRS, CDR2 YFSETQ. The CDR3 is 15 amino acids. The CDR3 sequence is CASSFGRDRTYGYTF. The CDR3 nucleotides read TGCGCCAGCAGCTTTGGCCGGGACAGGACCTATGGCTACACCTTC.

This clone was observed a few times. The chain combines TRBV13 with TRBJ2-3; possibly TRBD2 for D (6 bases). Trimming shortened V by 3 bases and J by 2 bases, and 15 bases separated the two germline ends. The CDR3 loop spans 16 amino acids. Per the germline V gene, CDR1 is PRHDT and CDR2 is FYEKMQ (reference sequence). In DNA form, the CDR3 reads TGTGCCAGCAGCTTCCAAGCCTGGGGGGACACAGATACGCAGTATTTT. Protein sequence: CASSFQAWGDTDTQYF.

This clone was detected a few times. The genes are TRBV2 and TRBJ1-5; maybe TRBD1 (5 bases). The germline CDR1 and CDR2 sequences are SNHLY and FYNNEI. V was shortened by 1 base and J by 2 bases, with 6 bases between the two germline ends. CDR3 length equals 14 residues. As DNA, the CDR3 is TGTGCCAGCAGTGAAGGAGGGGGCAATCAGCCCCAGCATTTT. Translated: CASSEGGGNQPQHF.